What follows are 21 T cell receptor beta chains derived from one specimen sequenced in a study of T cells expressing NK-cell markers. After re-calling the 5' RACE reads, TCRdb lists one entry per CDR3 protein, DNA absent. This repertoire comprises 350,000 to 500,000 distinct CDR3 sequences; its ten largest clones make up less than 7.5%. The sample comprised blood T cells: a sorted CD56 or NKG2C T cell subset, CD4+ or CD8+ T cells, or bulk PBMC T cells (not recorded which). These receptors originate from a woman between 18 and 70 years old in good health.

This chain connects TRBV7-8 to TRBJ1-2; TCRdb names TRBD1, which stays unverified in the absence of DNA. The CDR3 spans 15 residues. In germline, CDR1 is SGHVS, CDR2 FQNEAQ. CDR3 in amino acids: CASSQTGQGSYGYTF. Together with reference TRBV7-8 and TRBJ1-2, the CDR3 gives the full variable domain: GAGVSQSPRYKVAKRGQDVALRCDPISGHVSLFWYQQALGQGPEFLTYFQNEAQLDKSGLPSDRFFAERPEGSVSTLKIQRTQQEDSAVYLCASSQTGQGSYGYTFGSGTRLTVV.

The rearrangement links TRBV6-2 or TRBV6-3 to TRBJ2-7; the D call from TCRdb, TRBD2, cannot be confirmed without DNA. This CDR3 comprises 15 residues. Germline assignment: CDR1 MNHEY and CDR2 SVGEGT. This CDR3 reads CASIWSWDSSYEQYF.

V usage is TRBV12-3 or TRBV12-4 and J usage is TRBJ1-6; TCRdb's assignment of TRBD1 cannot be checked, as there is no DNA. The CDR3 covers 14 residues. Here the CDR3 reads CASSLGTVRSPLHF.

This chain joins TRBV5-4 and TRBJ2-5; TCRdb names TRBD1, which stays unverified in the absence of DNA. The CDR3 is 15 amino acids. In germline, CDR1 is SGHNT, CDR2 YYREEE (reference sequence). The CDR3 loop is CASSLPRAPKETQYF.

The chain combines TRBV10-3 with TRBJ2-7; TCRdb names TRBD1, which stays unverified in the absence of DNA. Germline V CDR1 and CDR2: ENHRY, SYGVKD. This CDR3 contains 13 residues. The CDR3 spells CALGQAYSYEQYF.

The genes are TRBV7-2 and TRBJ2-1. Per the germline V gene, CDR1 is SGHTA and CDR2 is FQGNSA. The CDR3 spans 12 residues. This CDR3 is CASRHGKNEQFF.

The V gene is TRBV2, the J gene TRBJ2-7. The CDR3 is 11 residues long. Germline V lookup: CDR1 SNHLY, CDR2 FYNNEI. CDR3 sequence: CASRFSYEQYF. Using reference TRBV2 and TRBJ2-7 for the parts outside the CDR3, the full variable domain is EPEVTQTPSHQVTQMGQEVILRCVPISNHLYFYWYRQILGQKVEFLVSFYNNEISEKSEIFDDQFSVERPDGSNFTLKIRSTKLEDSAMYFCASRFSYEQYFGPGTRLTVT.

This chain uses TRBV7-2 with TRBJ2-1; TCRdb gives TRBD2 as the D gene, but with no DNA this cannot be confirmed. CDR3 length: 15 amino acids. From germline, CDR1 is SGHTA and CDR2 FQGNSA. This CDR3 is CASRRTSGSGNEQFF.

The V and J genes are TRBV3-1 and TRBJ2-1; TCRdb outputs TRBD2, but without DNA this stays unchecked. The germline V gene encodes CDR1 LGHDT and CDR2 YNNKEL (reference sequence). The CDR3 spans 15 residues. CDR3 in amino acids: CASSQEVTSLDEQFF.

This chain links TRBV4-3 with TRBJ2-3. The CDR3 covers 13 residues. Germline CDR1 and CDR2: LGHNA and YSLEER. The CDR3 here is CASSRAHTDTQYF.

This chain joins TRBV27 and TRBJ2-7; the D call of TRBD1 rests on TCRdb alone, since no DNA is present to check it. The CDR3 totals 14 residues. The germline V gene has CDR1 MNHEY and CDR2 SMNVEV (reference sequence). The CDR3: CASSFRRGSYEQYF.

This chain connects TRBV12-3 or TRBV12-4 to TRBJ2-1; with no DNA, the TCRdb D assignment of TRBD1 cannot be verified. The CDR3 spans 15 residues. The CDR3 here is CASSQGWGGYNEQFF.

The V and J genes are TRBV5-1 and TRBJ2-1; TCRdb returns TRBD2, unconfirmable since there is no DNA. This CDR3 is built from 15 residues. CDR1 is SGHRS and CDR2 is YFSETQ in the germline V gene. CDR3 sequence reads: CASAAGVEPYNEQFF.

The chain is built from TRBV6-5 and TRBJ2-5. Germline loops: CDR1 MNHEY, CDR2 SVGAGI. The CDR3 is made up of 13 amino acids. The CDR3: CASSYSRLETQYF.

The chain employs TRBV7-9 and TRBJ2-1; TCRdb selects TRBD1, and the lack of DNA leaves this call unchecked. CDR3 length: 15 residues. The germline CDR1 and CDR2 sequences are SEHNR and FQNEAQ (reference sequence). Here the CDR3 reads CASSSGTVFYNEQFF.

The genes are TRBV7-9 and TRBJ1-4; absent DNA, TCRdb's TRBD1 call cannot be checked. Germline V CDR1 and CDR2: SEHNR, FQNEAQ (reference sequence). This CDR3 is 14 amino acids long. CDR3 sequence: CASSSPPTNEKLFF.

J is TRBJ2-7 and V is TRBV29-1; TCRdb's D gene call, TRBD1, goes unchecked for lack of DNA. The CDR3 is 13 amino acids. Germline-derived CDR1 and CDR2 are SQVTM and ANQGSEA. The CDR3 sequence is CSVGTGGTYEQYF.

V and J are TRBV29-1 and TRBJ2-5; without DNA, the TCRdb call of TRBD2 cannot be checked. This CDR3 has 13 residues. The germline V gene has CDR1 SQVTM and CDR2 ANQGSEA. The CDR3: CSALGGPQETQYF.

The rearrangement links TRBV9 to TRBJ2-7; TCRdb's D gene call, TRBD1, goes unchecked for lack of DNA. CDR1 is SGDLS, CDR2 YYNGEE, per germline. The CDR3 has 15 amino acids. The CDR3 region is CASSVAGQGFYEQYF.

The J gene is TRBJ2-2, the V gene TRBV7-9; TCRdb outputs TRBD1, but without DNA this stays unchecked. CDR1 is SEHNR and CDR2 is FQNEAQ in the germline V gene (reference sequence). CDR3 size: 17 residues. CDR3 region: CASSPTWDRANTGELFF.

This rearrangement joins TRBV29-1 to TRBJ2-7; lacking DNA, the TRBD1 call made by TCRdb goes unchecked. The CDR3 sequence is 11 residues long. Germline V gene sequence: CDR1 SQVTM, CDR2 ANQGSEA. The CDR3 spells CSAGVGYEQYF.